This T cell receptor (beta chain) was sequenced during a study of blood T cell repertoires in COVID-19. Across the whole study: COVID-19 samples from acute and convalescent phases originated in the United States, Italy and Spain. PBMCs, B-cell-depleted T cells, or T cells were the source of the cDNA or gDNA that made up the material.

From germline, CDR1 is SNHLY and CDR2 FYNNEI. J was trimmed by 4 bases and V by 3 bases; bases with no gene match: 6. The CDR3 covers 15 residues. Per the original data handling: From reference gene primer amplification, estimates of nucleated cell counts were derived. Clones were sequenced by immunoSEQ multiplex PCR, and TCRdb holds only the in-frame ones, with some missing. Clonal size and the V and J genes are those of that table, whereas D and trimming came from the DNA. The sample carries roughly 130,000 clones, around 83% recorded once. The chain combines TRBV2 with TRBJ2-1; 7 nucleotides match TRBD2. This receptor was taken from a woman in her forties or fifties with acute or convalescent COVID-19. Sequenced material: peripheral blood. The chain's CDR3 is CASSDSGGSYNEQFF. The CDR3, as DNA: TGTGCCAGCAGTGATTCCGGGGGGTCATACAATGAGCAGTTCTTC.